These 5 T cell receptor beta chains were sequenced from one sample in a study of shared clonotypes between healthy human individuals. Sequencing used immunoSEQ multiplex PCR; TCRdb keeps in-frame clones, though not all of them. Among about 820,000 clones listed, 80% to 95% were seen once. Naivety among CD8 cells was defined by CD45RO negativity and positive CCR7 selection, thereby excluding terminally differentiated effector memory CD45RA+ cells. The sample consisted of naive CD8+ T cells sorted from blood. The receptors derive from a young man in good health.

CDR3 protein: CASRPSGRGNEQFF. CDR3 in DNA: TGTGCCAGCAGGCCTAGCGGGAGGGGCAATGAGCAGTTCTTC. The chain employs TRBV27 and TRBJ2-1; 12 positions agree with TRBD2. CDR1 MNHEY and CDR2 SMNVEV come from the germline V gene (reference sequence). CDR3 size: 14 residues. V lost 6 bases and J lost 6; bases outside the gene matches: 3.

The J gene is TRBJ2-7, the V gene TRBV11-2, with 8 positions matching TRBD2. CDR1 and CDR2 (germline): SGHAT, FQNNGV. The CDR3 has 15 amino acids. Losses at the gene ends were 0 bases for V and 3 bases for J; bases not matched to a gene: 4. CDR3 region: CASSLELAANYEQYF. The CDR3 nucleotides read TGTGCCAGCAGCTTAGAACTAGCGGCGAACTACGAGCAGTACTTC.

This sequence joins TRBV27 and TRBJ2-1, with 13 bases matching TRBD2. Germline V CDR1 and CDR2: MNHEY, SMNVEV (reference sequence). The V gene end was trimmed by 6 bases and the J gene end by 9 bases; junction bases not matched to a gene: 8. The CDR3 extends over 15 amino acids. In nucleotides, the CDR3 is TGTGCCAGCAGCCCCGGGACTAGCGGGATCCGTGAGCAGTTCTTC. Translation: CASSPGTSGIREQFF.

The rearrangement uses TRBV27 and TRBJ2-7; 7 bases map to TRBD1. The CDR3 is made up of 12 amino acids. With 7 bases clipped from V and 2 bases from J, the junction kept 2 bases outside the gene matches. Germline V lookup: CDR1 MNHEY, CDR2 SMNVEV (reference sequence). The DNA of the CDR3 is TGTGCCAGCACCGGGACAGCCTACGAGCAGTACTTC. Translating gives CASTGTAYEQYF.

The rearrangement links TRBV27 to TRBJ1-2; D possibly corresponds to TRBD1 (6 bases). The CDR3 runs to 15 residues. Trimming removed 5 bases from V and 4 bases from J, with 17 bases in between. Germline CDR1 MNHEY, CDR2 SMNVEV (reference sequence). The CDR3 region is CASSTPGQGFYGYTF. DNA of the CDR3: TGTGCCAGCAGTACGCCGGGACAAGGATTCTATGGCTACACCTTC.